A single count supports the clone carrying this T cell receptor (beta chain). The sample comes from a study of T cell responses to AZD1222 COVID-19 vaccine. The length of the CDR3 is 18 residues. Germline lookup yields CDR1 MGHRA and CDR2 YSYEKL. With 3 bases clipped from V and 0 bases from J, the junction kept 10 bases outside the gene matches. Assay: immunoSEQ multiplex PCR; the TCRdb copy retains only in-frame clones and omits some. The data hold fewer than 200,000 clones, with 92% observed a single time. The source of this sequence is an adult in good health. The chain uses TRBV4-1 and TRBJ1-1; 10 bases align to TRBD1. Sequencing used peripheral blood, obtained on day 0 of AZD1222 vaccination. The CDR3 is CASSQETGTGVVNTEAFF. The CDR3 region has the DNA TGCGCCAGCAGCCAGGAAACCGGGACAGGGGTGGTGAACACTGAAGCTTTCTTT.